A selection of T cell receptor beta chains follows, all from one sample in a study of T cell changes during pregnancy in multiple sclerosis. Libraries were prepared by immunoSEQ multiplex PCR; TCRdb keeps only in-frame clonotypes and omits some of them. The table has fewer than 85,000 clones, about 94% seen once. The sample here was peripheral blood, taken in the first trimester of pregnancy. The receptor set was obtained from a female donor in good health, enrolled as a control in a pregnancy study. CDR3s include the opening cysteine and the closing phenylalanine or tryptophan. The D gene is left open where the match is weak. Clone size is given for some rows only: seen once, a few or many times, or a class if the clone is expanded.

CDR3 protein	CDR3 DNA	D gene	V gene	clone size	J gene	CDR3 length
CASSQDQTSGIAYEQYF	TGCGCCAGCAGCCAGGATCAGACTAGCGGGATTGCCTACGAGCAGTACTTC	TRBD2	TRBV4-1	NA	TRBJ2-7	17
CASSLVAGYEQYF	TGTGCCAGCAGCTTAGTGGCGGGGTACGAGCAGTACTTC	NA	TRBV7-7	NA	TRBJ2-7	13
CASSSPTIQGVIGYTF	TGTGCCAGCAGTTCCCCTACCATCCAGGGTGTAATAGGCTACACCTTC	NA	TRBV27	NA	TRBJ1-2	16
CASSPQTSGYNEQFF	TGTGCCAGCTCACCACAAACTAGCGGGTACAATGAGCAGTTCTTC	TRBD2	TRBV18	NA	TRBJ2-1	15
CASSAKQGQETQYF	TGTGCCAGTAGTGCAAAACAGGGGCAAGAGACCCAGTACTTC	TRBD1	TRBV19	NA	TRBJ2-5	14
CASSLALGLYYEQYF	TGTGCCAGCAGTTTAGCCCTCGGACTTTACTACGAGCAGTACTTC	NA	TRBV28	NA	TRBJ2-7	15
CATQAGTGFYEQYF	TGTGCAACCCAGGCCGGGACAGGGTTCTACGAGCAGTACTTC	TRBD1	TRBV10-3	NA	TRBJ2-7	14
CAINSQSSYNEQFF	TGTGCCATCAACAGTCAGAGCTCCTACAATGAGCAGTTCTTC	NA	TRBV10-3	NA	TRBJ2-1	14
CASSVLAGVTDTQYF	TGTGCCAGCAGTGTACTAGCGGGGGTCACAGATACGCAGTATTTT	TRBD2	TRBV2	NA	TRBJ2-3	15
CSGRAALHNEQFF	TGCAGTGGTCGCGCGGCCCTACACAATGAGCAGTTCTTC	NA	TRBV29-1	once	TRBJ2-1	13
CASSSDASGRDYEQFF	TGTGCCAGCAGCTCCGATGCTAGCGGGAGGGACTATGAGCAGTTCTTC	TRBD2	TRBV13	NA	TRBJ2-1	16
CASSLRREPNTGELFF	TGTGCCAGCAGCTTAAGGCGGGAGCCGAACACCGGGGAGCTGTTTTTT	TRBD2	TRBV7-2	NA	TRBJ2-2	16
CASSVIQGSGNTIYF	TGTGCCAGCAGCGTTATACAGGGCTCTGGAAACACCATATATTTT	NA	TRBV2	NA	TRBJ1-3	15
CASSGNRDYNEQFF	TGTGCCAGCAGTGGTAACAGGGACTACAATGAGCAGTTCTTC	NA	TRBV2	once	TRBJ2-1	14
CASRMAPTQPDTQYF	TGCGCCAGTCGTATGGCGCCTACACAGCCTGATACGCAGTATTTT	NA	TRBV5-1	NA	TRBJ2-3	15
CASSRRQTEQYF	TGTGCCAGCAGTAGAAGACAGACCGAGCAGTACTTC	NA	TRBV28	NA	TRBJ2-7	12
CASSSGQGAYEQYF	TGTGCCAGTAGTTCGGGACAGGGTGCCTACGAGCAGTACTTC	TRBD1	TRBV19	NA	TRBJ2-7	14
CASRGLAGGPGHEQFF	TGTGCCAGCAGGGGACTAGCGGGAGGGCCAGGACATGAGCAGTTCTTC	TRBD2	TRBV28	NA	TRBJ2-1	16